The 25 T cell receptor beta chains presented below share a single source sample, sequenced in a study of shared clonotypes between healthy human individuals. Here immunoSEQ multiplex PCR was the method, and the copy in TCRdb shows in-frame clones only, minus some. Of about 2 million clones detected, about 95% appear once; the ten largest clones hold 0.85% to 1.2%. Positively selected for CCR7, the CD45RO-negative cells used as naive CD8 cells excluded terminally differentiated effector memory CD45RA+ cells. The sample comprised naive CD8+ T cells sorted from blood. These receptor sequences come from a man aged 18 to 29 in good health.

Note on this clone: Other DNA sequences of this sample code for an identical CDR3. For the CDR3, the DNA is TGCGCCAGCAGCCAAGGGTTAGCGGCGGCCTACGAGCAGTACTTC. This sequence encodes CASSQGLAAAYEQYF. This chain connects TRBV4-3 to TRBJ2-7; D possibly corresponds to TRBD2 (6 bases). V lost 1 base and J lost 2, with 12 bases in between. Germline V lookup: CDR1 LGHNA, CDR2 YSLEER. The CDR3 has 15 amino acids.

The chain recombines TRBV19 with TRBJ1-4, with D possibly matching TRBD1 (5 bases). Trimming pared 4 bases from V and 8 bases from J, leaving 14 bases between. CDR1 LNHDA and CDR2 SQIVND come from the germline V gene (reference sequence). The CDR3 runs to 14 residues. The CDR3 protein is CASSTWDPGEKLFF. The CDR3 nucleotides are TGTGCCAGTAGTACCTGGGACCCCGGCGAAAAACTGTTTTTT.

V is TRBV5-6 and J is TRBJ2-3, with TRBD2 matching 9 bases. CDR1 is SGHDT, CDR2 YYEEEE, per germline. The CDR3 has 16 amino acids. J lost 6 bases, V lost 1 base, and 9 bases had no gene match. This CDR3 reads CASSLIPSGAFDTQYF. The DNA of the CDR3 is TGTGCCAGCAGCTTGATTCCTAGCGGGGCCTTCGATACGCAGTATTTT. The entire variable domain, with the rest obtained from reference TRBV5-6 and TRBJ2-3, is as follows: DAGVTQSPTHLIKTRGQQVTLRCSPKSGHDTVSWYQQALGQGPQFIFQYYEEEERQRGNFPDRFSGHQFPNYSSELNVNALLLGDSALYLCASSLIPSGAFDTQYFGPGTRLTVL.

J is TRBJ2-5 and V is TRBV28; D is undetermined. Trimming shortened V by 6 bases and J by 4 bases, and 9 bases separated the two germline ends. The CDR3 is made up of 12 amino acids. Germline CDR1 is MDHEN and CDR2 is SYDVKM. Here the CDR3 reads CASSIIGETQYF. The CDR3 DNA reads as TGTGCCAGCAGCATCATAGGAGAGACCCAGTACTTC.

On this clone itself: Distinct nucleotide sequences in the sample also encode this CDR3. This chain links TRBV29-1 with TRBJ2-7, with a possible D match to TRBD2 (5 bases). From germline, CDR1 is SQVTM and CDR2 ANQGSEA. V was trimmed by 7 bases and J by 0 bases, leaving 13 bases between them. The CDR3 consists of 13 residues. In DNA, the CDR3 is TGCAGCGCCCTTGGAGGTAGCTCCTACGAGCAGTACTTC. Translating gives CSALGGSSYEQYF.

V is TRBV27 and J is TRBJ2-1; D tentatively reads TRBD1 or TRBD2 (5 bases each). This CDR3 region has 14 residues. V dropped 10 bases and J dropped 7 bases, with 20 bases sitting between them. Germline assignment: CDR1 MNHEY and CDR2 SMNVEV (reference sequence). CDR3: CATSGTERWNEQFF. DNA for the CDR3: TGTGCCACCTCCGGGACGGAGCGATGGAATGAGCAGTTCTTC.

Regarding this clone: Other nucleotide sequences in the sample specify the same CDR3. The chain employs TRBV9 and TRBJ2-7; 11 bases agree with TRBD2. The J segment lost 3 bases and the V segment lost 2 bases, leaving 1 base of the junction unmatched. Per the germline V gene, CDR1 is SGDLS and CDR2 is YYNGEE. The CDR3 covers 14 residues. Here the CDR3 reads CASSVTSGSYEQYF. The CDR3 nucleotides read TGTGCCAGCAGCGTTACTAGCGGGAGCTACGAGCAGTACTTC.

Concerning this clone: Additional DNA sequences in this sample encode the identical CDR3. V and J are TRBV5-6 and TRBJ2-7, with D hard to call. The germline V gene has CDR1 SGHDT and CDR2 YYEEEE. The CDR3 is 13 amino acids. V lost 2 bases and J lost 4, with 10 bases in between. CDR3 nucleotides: TGTGCCAGCAGCTTATATAGTAGTTACGAGCAGTACTTC. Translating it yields CASSLYSSYEQYF.

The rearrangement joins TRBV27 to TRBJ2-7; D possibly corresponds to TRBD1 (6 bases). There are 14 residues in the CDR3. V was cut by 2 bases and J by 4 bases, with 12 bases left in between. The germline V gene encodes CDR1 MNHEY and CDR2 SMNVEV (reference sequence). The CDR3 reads CASSLRQDGYEQYF. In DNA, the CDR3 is TGTGCCAGCAGTTTACGACAGGATGGATACGAGCAGTACTTC.

Here the CDR3 reads CASSPGQGWNIQYF. The DNA of the CDR3 is TGTGCCAGCAGCCCCGGACAGGGTTGGAACATTCAGTACTTC. The chain couples TRBV7-9 to TRBJ2-4, with 8 bases that match TRBD1. The trim removed 5 bases at V and 7 bases at J, leaving 7 bases unmatched. The CDR3 is 14 residues long. Germline V gives CDR1 SEHNR, CDR2 FQNEAQ (reference sequence).

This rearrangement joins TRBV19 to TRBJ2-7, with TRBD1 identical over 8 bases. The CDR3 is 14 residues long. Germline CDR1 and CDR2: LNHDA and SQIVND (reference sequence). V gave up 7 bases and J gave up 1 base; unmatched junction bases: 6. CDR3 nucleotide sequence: TGTGCCAGTACCCCGACAGGGGAATCCTACGAGCAGTACTTC. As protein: CASTPTGESYEQYF.

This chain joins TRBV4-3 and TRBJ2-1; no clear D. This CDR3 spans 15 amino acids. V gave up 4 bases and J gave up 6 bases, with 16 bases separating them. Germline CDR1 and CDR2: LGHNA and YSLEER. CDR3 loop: CASSPGFGGGNEQFF. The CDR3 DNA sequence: TGCGCCAGCAGCCCAGGTTTTGGTGGCGGCAATGAGCAGTTCTTC.

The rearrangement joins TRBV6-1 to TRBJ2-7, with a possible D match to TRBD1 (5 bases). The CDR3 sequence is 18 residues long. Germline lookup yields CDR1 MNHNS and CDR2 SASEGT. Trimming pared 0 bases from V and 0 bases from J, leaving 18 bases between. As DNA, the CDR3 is TGTGCCAGCAGTGAAGCGGATTCGACAGCCCTGATCTCCTACGAGCAGTACTTC. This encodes CASSEADSTALISYEQYF.

DNA for the CDR3: TGTGCCAGCAGTGAAAAGTTGAATGGAATTGGAGTCACTTATAATTCACCCCTCCACTTT. Its translation is CASSEKLNGIGVTYNSPLHF. The chain couples TRBV2 to TRBJ1-6; unclear D gene. The germline gives CDR1 SNHLY, CDR2 FYNNEI. The CDR3 consists of 20 residues. Between the trimmed V and J ends, which lost 2 bases and 4 bases, there was a span of 24 bases.

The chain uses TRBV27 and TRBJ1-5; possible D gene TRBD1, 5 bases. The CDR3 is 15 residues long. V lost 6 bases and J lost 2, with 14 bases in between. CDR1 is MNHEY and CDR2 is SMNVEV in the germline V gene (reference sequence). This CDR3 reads CASSSGWAGNQPQHF. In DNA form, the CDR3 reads TGTGCCAGCAGCTCAGGGTGGGCAGGCAATCAGCCCCAGCATTTT.

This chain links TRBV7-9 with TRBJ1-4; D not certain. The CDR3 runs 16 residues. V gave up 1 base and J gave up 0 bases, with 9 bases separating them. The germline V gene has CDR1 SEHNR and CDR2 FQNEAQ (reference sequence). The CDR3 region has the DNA TGTGCCAGCAGCTTAGAGTTAGGAGCAACTAATGAAAAACTGTTTTTT. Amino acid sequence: CASSLELGATNEKLFF. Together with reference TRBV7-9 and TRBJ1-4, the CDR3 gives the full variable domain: DTGVSQNPRHKITKRGQNVTFRCDPISEHNRLYWYRQTLGQGPEFLTYFQNEAQLEKSRLLSDRFSAERPKGSFSTLEIQRTEQGDSAMYLCASSLELGATNEKLFFGSGTQLSVL.

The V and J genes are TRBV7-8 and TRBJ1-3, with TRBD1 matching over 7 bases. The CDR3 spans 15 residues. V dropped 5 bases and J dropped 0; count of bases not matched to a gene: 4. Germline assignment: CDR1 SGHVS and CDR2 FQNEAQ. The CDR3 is CASSQGQRSGNTIYF. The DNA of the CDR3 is TGTGCCAGCAGCCAGGGACAGCGCTCTGGAAACACCATATATTTT.

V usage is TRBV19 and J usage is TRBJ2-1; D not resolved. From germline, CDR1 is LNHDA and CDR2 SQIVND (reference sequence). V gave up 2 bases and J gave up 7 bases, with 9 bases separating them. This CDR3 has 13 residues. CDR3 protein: CASSIYWGNEQFF. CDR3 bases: TGTGCCAGTAGTATATATTGGGGTAATGAGCAGTTCTTC.

CDR3 residues: CASSEGGQGDYEQYF. The CDR3 coding sequence is TGTGCCAGCAGTGAAGGGGGACAGGGGGACTACGAGCAGTACTTC. This chain joins TRBV2 and TRBJ2-7; 11 bases fit TRBD1. V lost 1 base, J lost 3 bases, and 2 bases stayed unmatched. This CDR3 has 15 residues. Germline values: CDR1 SNHLY, CDR2 FYNNEI.

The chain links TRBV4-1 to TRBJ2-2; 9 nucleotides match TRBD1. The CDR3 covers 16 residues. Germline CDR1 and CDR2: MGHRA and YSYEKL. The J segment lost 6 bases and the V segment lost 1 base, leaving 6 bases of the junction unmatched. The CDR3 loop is CASSQAPRDRAGELFF. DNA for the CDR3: TGCGCCAGCAGCCAAGCCCCCCGGGACAGGGCCGGGGAGCTGTTTTTT.

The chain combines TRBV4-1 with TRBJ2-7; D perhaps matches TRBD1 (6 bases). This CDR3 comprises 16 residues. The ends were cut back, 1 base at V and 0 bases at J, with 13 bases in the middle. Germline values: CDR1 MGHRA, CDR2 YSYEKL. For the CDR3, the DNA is TGCGCCAGCAGCCAAGGACAGGACAGCTTCTCCTACGAGCAGTACTTC. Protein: CASSQGQDSFSYEQYF.

CDR3 bases: TGCGCCAGCAGCCCGACTCAACAGCGCGAGCAGTACTTC. Residues: CASSPTQQREQYF. V gene TRBV4-3 combines with J gene TRBJ2-7; D unclear. Germline V gene data show CDR1 as LGHNA and CDR2 as YSLEER. The CDR3 spans 13 residues. V lost 4 bases, J lost 6 bases, and 13 bases lay in between.

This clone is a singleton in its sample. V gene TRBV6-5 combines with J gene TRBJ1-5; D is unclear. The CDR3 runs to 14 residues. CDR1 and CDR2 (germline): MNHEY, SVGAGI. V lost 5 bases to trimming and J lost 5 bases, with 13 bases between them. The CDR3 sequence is CASSTLGSDQPQHF. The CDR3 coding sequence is TGTGCCAGCAGTACCCTCGGCAGCGATCAGCCCCAGCATTTT.

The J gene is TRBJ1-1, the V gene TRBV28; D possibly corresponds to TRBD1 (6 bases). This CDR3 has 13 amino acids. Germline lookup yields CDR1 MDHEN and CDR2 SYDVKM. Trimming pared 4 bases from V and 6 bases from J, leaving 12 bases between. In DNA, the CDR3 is TGTGCCAGCAGTTCAGGGGAGGCGTCTGAAGCTTTCTTT. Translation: CASSSGEASEAFF.

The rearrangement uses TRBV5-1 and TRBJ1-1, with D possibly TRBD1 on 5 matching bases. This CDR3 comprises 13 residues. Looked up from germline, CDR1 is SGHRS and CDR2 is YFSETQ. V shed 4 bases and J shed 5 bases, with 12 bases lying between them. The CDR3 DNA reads TGCGCCAGCAGCCCCTCGGGGGGGACTGAAGCTTTCTTT. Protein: CASSPSGGTEAFF.